A single sample is the source of the 21 T cell receptor beta chains below, sequenced in a study of breast tumors, draining lymph nodes, adjacent tissues. Breast cancer patients provided tissue from their axillary draining lymph nodes. TCRdb analysed the multiplex PCR reads with MiXCR anew, one entry per CDR3 protein. In the table there are around 170,000 distinct CDR3 sequences, 25% to 40% of which are singletons. The source material was axillary lymph node tissue. The origin of the receptors is a female donor with breast cancer. Some clones in this sample may be carry-over from other donors' samples.

The chain recombines TRBV5-1 with TRBJ2-1; 9 nucleotides match TRBD1. Per the germline V gene, CDR1 is SGHRS and CDR2 is YFSETQ. The CDR3 has 14 amino acids. V was clipped by 6 bases and J by 5 bases; unmatched bases: 6. CDR3 region: CASTPGTGNNEQFF. The CDR3 DNA reads as TGCGCCAGCACCCCCGGGACAGGGAACAATGAGCAGTTCTTC.

A few counts support this clonotype. This sequence joins TRBV6-5 and TRBJ1-4; 11 bases fit TRBD1. There are 15 residues in the CDR3. V gave up 5 bases and J gave up 8 bases; unmatched junction bases: 7. Per germline, CDR1 MNHEY and CDR2 SVGAGI. The CDR3 nucleotides read TGTGCCAGCAGTCACTTGGGACAGGGGGGCGAAAAACTGTTTTTT. The encoded protein is CASSHLGQGGEKLFF.

In its sample, this clonotype was seen many times. The chain recombines TRBV7-8 with TRBJ1-4; no firm D call. V was cut by 5 bases and J by 4 bases, with 11 bases left in between. CDR1 is SGHVS, CDR2 FQNEAQ, per germline. The length of the CDR3 is 14 residues. The CDR3 DNA reads TGTGCCAGCAGCCCAGCCGTCTTTAATGAAAAACTGTTTTTT. Translation: CASSPAVFNEKLFF. Drawing the rest from reference TRBV7-8 and TRBJ1-4, the complete variable domain is GAGVSQSPRYKVAKRGQDVALRCDPISGHVSLFWYQQALGQGPEFLTYFQNEAQLDKSGLPSDRFFAERPEGSVSTLKIQRTQQEDSAVYLCASSPAVFNEKLFFGSGTQLSVL.

Note on this clonotype: Given the absence of the conserved phenylalanine or tryptophan at the CDR3 end, a read error is likely. The DNA is left out, because the CDR3 cannot be placed on it with certainty; the CDR3 is given as TCRdb lists it. The CDR3 sequence: CSASSGLAFI. This chain links TRBV20-1 with TRBJ1-4. Per germline, CDR1 DFQATT and CDR2 SNEGSKA (reference sequence). The length of the CDR3 is 10 amino acids, counting both ends.

At least ten counts were recorded for this clonotype. The V call is TRBV9, the J call TRBJ2-7; 8 bases are shared with TRBD1. Germline values: CDR1 SGDLS, CDR2 YYNGEE. The junction had 9 bases not matched to a gene; V was cut back by 1 base and J by 6 bases. This CDR3 comprises 15 residues. CDR3 loop: CASSVQGAPFGEQYF. CDR3 sequence (DNA): TGTGCCAGCAGCGTACAGGGGGCGCCCTTCGGCGAGCAGTACTTC.

V usage is TRBV18 and J usage is TRBJ2-4; tentative D call: TRBD2 (6 bases). The V gene lost 4 bases and the J gene lost 12 bases, with 13 bases spanning the gap. Germline V gene data show CDR1 as KGHSH and CDR2 as LQKENI. The CDR3 spans 12 residues. The CDR3 DNA reads as TGTGCCAGCTCACTGGAGGGAAGGAGTCAGTACTTC. Residues: CASSLEGRSQYF.

This clonotype was seen ten or more times. V gene TRBV20-1 combines with J gene TRBJ2-3; 9 bases are a match to TRBD2. The CDR3 covers 13 residues. CDR1 and CDR2 from the germline V gene are DFQATT and SNEGSKA (reference sequence). V lost 4 bases, J lost 6 bases, and 5 bases stayed unmatched. The CDR3 nucleotides read TGCAGTGCTACGGGACTAGCAACCGATACGCAGTATTTT. This gives the protein CSATGLATDTQYF.

This clonotype came up once. The junction shows a germline mismatch at one end, possibly a read error. The chain couples TRBV9 to TRBJ1-1; maybe TRBD1 (6 bases). CDR1 is SGDLS and CDR2 is YYNGEE in the germline V gene. CDR3 length: 14 residues. CDR3 nucleotides: TGTGCCAGCAGCCCAGGGACACTAAGTACTGAAGCTTCCTTT. This sequence encodes CASSPGTLSTEASF.

Ten or more counts support this clonotype. The V call is TRBV4-2, the J call TRBJ1-2; D is unclear. Germline CDR1 LGHNA, CDR2 YNFKEQ. V lost 1 base and J lost 4, with 13 bases in between. This CDR3 comprises 15 residues. The CDR3 nucleotides read TGTGCCAGCAGCCAAGTACAGACTTGGGGCTATGGCTACACCTTC. Translating it yields CASSQVQTWGYGYTF.

This clonotype was seen at least ten times. Mismatch with germline at one junction end may stem from a read error. V gene TRBV18 combines with J gene TRBJ2-7, with D perhaps TRBD1 (5 bases). The CDR3 extends over 12 amino acids. In germline, CDR1 is KGHSH, CDR2 LQKENI. The CDR3 nucleotides read TGTGCCAGCTCCCCACAGGACTACGAGCAGTACTTC. It specifies CASSPQDYEQYF.

This clonotype was detected only a few times. The chain has TRBV27 and TRBJ2-6; the D is unclear. This CDR3 has 14 residues. Germline V lookup: CDR1 MNHEY, CDR2 SMNVEV (reference sequence). The germline V and J ends were trimmed by 7 bases and 4 bases, with 11 bases remaining between them. The CDR3 sequence is CASKMMPGANVLTF. As DNA, the CDR3 is TGTGCCAGCAAGATGATGCCCGGGGCCAACGTCCTGACTTTC.

As concerns this clonotype: At one end the junction does not follow the germline gene, possibly because of a read error. V gene TRBV5-1 combines with J gene TRBJ2-6; D tentatively reads TRBD1 or TRBD2 (5 bases each). Germline lookup yields CDR1 SGHRS and CDR2 YFSETQ. The length of the CDR3 is 18 residues. The CDR3 protein is CVSSPRAGIITGANVLTF. As DNA, the CDR3 is TGCGTCAGCAGCCCGAGGGCAGGGATTATCACGGGGGCCAACGTCCTGACTTTC.

This clonotype was recorded many times. The V and J genes are TRBV29-1 and TRBJ1-5, with D unclear. Looked up from germline, CDR1 is SQVTM and CDR2 is ANQGSEA. Trimming took 0 bases from V and 1 from J, leaving 7 bases between them. The CDR3 contains 14 residues. The CDR3 sequence is CSVEDRQSNQPQHF. DNA for the CDR3: TGCAGCGTTGAAGACCGGCAGAGCAATCAGCCCCAGCATTTT.

This clonotype was counted only a few times. CDR3 loop: CASSQGGFKLASEQYF. The CDR3 DNA reads as TGTGCCAGCAGCCAAGGGGGATTTAAACTAGCTTCCGAGCAGTACTTC. The chain uses TRBV3-1 and TRBJ2-7; tentatively, D is TRBD2 (6 bases). Trimming left V 1 base short and J 6 bases short, with 19 bases between. This CDR3 spans 16 amino acids. Germline V lookup: CDR1 LGHDT, CDR2 YNNKEL (reference sequence).

This clonotype was seen more than once but under ten times. A read error may explain this, as a much larger clone is one base away. V and J are TRBV20-1 and TRBJ1-2; no clear D. The CDR3 runs 12 residues. CDR1 is DFQATT, CDR2 SNEGSKA, per germline (reference sequence). This chain's CDR3 is CSAGDPGYGSTF. CDR3 nucleotide sequence: TGCAGTGCTGGGGATCCCGGCTATGGCTCCACCTTC.

There are many counts of this clonotype. The chain recombines TRBV7-9 with TRBJ1-5, with 10 positions matching TRBD1. CDR3 size: 16 residues. Germline loops: CDR1 SEHNR, CDR2 FQNEAQ (reference sequence). Trimming at V came to 5 bases and at J to 0 bases, leaving 4 bases not matched to a gene. The CDR3 coding sequence is TGTGCCAGCAGCCGAGGGACAGGGGTTAGCAATCAGCCCCAGCATTTT. Its protein is CASSRGTGVSNQPQHF. The full variable domain, rest sourced from reference TRBV7-9 and TRBJ1-5, is DTGVSQNPRHKITKRGQNVTFRCDPISEHNRLYWYRQTLGQGPEFLTYFQNEAQLEKSRLLSDRFSAERPKGSFSTLEIQRTEQGDSAMYLCASSRGTGVSNQPQHFGDGTRLSIL.

This clonotype was seen ten or more times. The rearrangement links TRBV20-1 to TRBJ1-5; TRBD1 agrees at 11 bases. The J segment lost 0 bases and the V segment lost 5 bases, leaving 9 bases of the junction unmatched. Per the germline V gene, CDR1 is DFQATT and CDR2 is SNEGSKA (reference sequence). CDR3 size: 17 residues. CDR3 sequence (DNA): TGCAGTGCTTTTCCGGGACAGGGGGGAGGTAGCAATCAGCCCCAGCATTTT. Translation gives CSAFPGQGGGSNQPQHF.

In its sample, this clonotype was seen a few times. A much larger clone differs by one base, so this may be a read error. V is TRBV12-3 or TRBV12-4 and J is TRBJ2-5; weak D call: TRBD1 (5 bases). The CDR3 extends over 15 amino acids. V was cut by 3 bases and J by 4 bases, with 15 bases left in between. This CDR3 is CASSFAGAGPETQYF. CDR3 nucleotides: TGTGCCAGCAGTTTCGCAGGTGCAGGGCCAGAGACCCAGTACTTC.

The table lists this clonotype with many counts. This chain joins TRBV7-9 and TRBJ1-2; TRBD1 matches 7 bases. CDR1 and CDR2 from the germline V gene are SEHNR and FQNEAQ (reference sequence). This CDR3 contains 16 residues. J lost 1 base, V lost 1 base, and 6 bases had no gene match. The CDR3 loop reads CASSLGQGNHNYGYTF. DNA of the CDR3: TGTGCCAGCAGCTTAGGACAGGGAAACCATAACTATGGCTACACCTTC. Supplemented by reference TRBV7-9 and TRBJ1-2, the full variable domain reads DTGVSQNPRHKITKRGQNVTFRCDPISEHNRLYWYRQTLGQGPEFLTYFQNEAQLEKSRLLSDRFSAERPKGSFSTLEIQRTEQGDSAMYLCASSLGQGNHNYGYTFGSGTRLTVV.

In this sample, this clonotype turned up many times. The J gene is TRBJ1-4, the V gene TRBV27, with 8 bases lining up with TRBD1. Germline CDR1 and CDR2: MNHEY and SMNVEV (reference sequence). After removal of 5 bases from V and 8 bases from J, the junction contained 13 bases not matched to a gene. The CDR3 extends over 16 amino acids. The CDR3 sequence: CASSPYSGTGGEKLFF. The CDR3 region has the DNA TGTGCCAGCAGTCCATATTCCGGGACAGGTGGGGAAAAACTGTTTTTT.

The table lists this clonotype with a few counts. This sequence joins TRBV6-5 and TRBJ2-3; either TRBD1 or TRBD2 may fit D (5 bases each). The germline gives CDR1 MNHEY, CDR2 SVGAGI. V lost 5 bases to trimming and J lost 0 bases, with 18 bases between them. The CDR3 has 17 residues. The CDR3 loop reads CASSPRDRGPSTDTQYF. As DNA, the CDR3 is TGTGCCAGCAGTCCCCGGGATAGGGGCCCTAGCACAGATACGCAGTATTTT.